This entry lists 9 T cell receptor beta chains sequenced from one sample in a study of T cell responses to AZD1222 COVID-19 vaccine. The method was immunoSEQ multiplex PCR; TCRdb's version includes in-frame clones alone and lacks a portion of them. The top ten hold approximately 4% of the sample, which has 120,000 to 150,000 clones, roughly nine tenths seen once. Material: peripheral blood, obtained 28 days after the second AZD1222 dose. The origin of the receptors is an adult who received the AZD1222 COVID-19 vaccine.

The chain is built from TRBV9 and TRBJ2-2, with D perhaps matching TRBD2 (6 bases). In germline, CDR1 is SGDLS, CDR2 YYNGEE. This CDR3 is built from 16 residues. V dropped 8 bases and J dropped 5 bases, with 22 bases sitting between them. The CDR3 protein is CARGGPGDPTTGELFF. The DNA for the CDR3 is TGTGCCAGGGGGGGTCCGGGAGACCCTACGACCGGGGAGCTGTTTTTT.

The chain employs TRBV5-6 and TRBJ2-3, with D unclear. CDR1 is SGHDT, CDR2 YYEEEE, per germline. V gave up 4 bases and J gave up 13 bases, with 16 bases separating them. The CDR3 length is 12 residues. The DNA of the CDR3 is TGTGCCAGCAGCCACCGACCCAAACCAGAGTATTTT. This translates into CASSHRPKPEYF.

This clone was found a few times. The gene calls are TRBV6-1 and TRBJ2-7; no clear D gene. The germline gives CDR1 MNHNS, CDR2 SASEGT. The CDR3 spans 17 residues. V lost 2 bases and J lost 3, with 20 bases in between. Written as DNA, the CDR3 is TGTGCCAGCAGTGAATTTAGGCCTAGGCAGAGGATCTACGAGCAGTACTTC. Protein product: CASSEFRPRQRIYEQYF.

CDR3 in amino acids: CASSLALAARDGYTF. The DNA for the CDR3 is TGTGCCAGCAGCTTGGCCCTGGCAGCACGGGATGGCTACACCTTC. The V gene is TRBV5-4, the J gene TRBJ1-2; no clear D gene. Germline loops: CDR1 SGHNT, CDR2 YYREEE (reference sequence). The CDR3 is 15 residues long. Trimming removed 0 bases at V and 6 bases at J, with 15 bases between.

The rearrangement uses TRBV6-6 and TRBJ1-2; D remains unclear. The germline V gene encodes CDR1 MNHNY and CDR2 SVGAGI (reference sequence). CDR3 length: 11 residues. V lost 6 bases and J lost 6, with 8 bases in between. CDR3 sequence: CASRHTNGYTF. In nucleotides, the CDR3 is TGTGCCAGCAGGCACACTAATGGCTACACCTTC.

The genes are TRBV21-1 and TRBJ1-1; no DNA check was done on the table's D call, TRBD1. TRBV21-1 is annotated as a pseudogene. This CDR3 is built from 16 residues. The CDR3 region is CASRSGTGFVNTEAFF. For the CDR3, the DNA is TGTGCCAGCAGATCCGGGACAGGGTTTGTGAACACTGAAGCTTTCTTT.

The chain joins TRBV7-8 to TRBJ2-7, with 11 bases identical to TRBD2. V trimming: 5 bases; J trimming: 2 bases; junction bases outside the gene matches: 5. Germline V CDR1 and CDR2: SGHVS, FQNEAQ. CDR3 length: 15 amino acids. The CDR3 region is CASSPPTSGAYEQYF. The CDR3 nucleotides read TGTGCCAGCAGCCCTCCGACTAGCGGGGCCTACGAGCAGTACTTC. The full variable domain, completed using reference TRBV7-8 and TRBJ2-7, is GAGVSQSPRYKVAKRGQDVALRCDPISGHVSLFWYQQALGQGPEFLTYFQNEAQLDKSGLPSDRFFAERPEGSVSTLKIQRTQQEDSAVYLCASSPPTSGAYEQYFGPGTRLTVT.

The genes are TRBV4-3 and TRBJ2-7; 12 positions agree with TRBD2. The CDR3 loop spans 16 amino acids. With V trimmed by 4 bases and J by 0 bases, 4 bases remained unmatched. In germline, CDR1 is LGHNA, CDR2 YSLEER. The CDR3 bases are TGCGCCAGCAGCCCCGGACTAGCGGGGAGCTCCTACGAGCAGTACTTC. It is translated as CASSPGLAGSSYEQYF.

The chain combines TRBV6-5 with TRBJ1-3, with D maybe TRBD1 (6 bases). This CDR3 has 13 residues. Germline V gene sequence: CDR1 MNHEY, CDR2 SVGAGI. The V and J ends lost 6 bases and 6 bases respectively, with 12 bases between them. The CDR3 loop is CASRGARENTIYF. The CDR3 DNA reads as TGTGCCAGCAGGGGGGCTAGGGAAAACACCATATATTTT.